This T cell receptor beta chain was found in a study of regulatory and conventional T cells in RAG deficiency. The protocol was immunoSEQ multiplex PCR, while the TCRdb copy is restricted to in-frame clones and leaves out a portion. The data show 30,000 to 40,000 clones, 89% seen once. General study findings and limits: Patient subsets had shorter CDR3s; Omenn Treg-Tconv overlap exceeded 90%. In Omenn syndrome, sorted "Tregs" may be peripherally activated cells. Other subsets showed roughly 10-fold reductions, but Treg unique TCR beta sequences fell roughly 96-fold in these patients.

Germline values: CDR1 MDHEN, CDR2 SYDVKM. This CDR3 spans 15 amino acids. V gave up 5 bases and J gave up 4 bases; unmatched junction bases: 9. A word on this clone: As yet, its antigen is unknown.

The same sample was also studied in work on regulatory T cells. That source adds: Primers: 52 TRBV forward and 13 TRBJ reverse.

Sequencing was performed on CD8+ T cells sorted from blood. This receptor was taken from a human donor in good health. This chain links TRBV28 with TRBJ1-2; 8 positions agree with TRBD1. The CDR3 sequence is CASSTPTGVSYGYTF. CDR3 bases: TGTGCCAGCAGTACTCCGACAGGGGTGAGCTATGGCTACACCTTC.